The clone carrying this T cell receptor beta chain appeared a single time. Antigen unknown. These data are taken from a study of PD-1 blockade in classical Hodgkin lymphoma. Study in general: The nivolumab dose that patients received was 3 mg/kg, given intravenously every 2 weeks.

Study-wide results and limits: Nivolumab starters within 1 year of ASCT were excluded. Patients who responded completely had about the same baseline diversity as newly diagnosed patients. It was reported that newly diagnosed patients had less baseline TCR diversity than healthy donors.

Sequenced by immunoSEQ multiplex PCR; TCRdb stores in-frame clones only, minus some. The sample consists of about 98,000 clones, roughly 92% of them appearing once. Each patient's relapse followed autologous stem cell transplantation, and brentuximab vedotin exposure varied. The V gene's germline CDR1 is MNHEY and CDR2 SMNVEV (reference sequence). V lost 8 bases, J lost 2 bases, and 9 bases lay in between. CDR3 size: 12 residues. This receptor was taken from a human donor with classical Hodgkin lymphoma. Sequenced material: peripheral blood mononuclear cells (PBMCs), taken at baseline. This chain links TRBV27 with TRBJ1-2; D gene unclear. CDR3 region: CASHSLNYGYTF. CDR3 DNA: TGTGCCAGCCACTCCCTGAACTATGGCTACACCTTC.